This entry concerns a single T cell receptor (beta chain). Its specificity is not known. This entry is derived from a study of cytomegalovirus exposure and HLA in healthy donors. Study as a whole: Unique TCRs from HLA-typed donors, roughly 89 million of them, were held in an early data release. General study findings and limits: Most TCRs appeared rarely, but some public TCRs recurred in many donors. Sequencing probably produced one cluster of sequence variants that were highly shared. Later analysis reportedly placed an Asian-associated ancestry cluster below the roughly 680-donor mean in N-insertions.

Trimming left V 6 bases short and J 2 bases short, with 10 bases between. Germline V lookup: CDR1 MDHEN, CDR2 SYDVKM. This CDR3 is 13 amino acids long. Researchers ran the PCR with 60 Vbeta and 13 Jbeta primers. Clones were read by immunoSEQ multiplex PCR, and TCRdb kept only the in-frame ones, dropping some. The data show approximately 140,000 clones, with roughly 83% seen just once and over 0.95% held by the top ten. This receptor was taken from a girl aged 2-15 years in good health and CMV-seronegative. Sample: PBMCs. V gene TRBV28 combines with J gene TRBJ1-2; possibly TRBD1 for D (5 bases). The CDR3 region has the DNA TGTGCCAGCAGCCCGACAGCAAACTATGGCTACACCTTC. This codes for CASSPTANYGYTF.